This T cell receptor (beta chain) was sequenced during a study of blood T cell repertoires in COVID-19. Sequencing was performed with immunoSEQ multiplex PCR; in TCRdb, only in-frame clones are kept and a portion is missing. This table has under 300,000 clones, over 75% appearing once. Per the germline V gene, CDR1 is SGHTA and CDR2 is FQGNSA. The CDR3 is 14 amino acids. V lost 1 base to trimming and J lost 4 bases; unmatched junction nucleotides: 3. This sequence joins TRBV7-2 and TRBJ2-7; 8 positions match TRBD1. The sample comprised peripheral blood. This sequence originates from a woman in her forties who had recovered from COVID-19. As DNA, the CDR3 is TGTGCCAGCAGCTTAGGGACAGGGAAATACGAGCAGTACTTC. This sequence encodes CASSLGTGKYEQYF.